This T cell receptor beta chain was recovered during a study of identifying expanded T cells in peripheral blood. The table came from immunoSEQ multiplex PCR; TCRdb's copy has only in-frame clones and leaves some out. The data show more than 45,000 clones, roughly nine tenths seen once. The V gene's germline CDR1 is LNHNV and CDR2 YYDKDF (reference sequence). Trimming took 1 base from V and 5 from J, leaving 5 bases between them. The CDR3 covers 13 residues. Input material: blood. The V call is TRBV15, the J call TRBJ2-2; no definite D call. The sequence was obtained from a person between 18 and 75 years old in good health. The CDR3 coding sequence is TGTGCCACCAGCAGAGCACAGACCGGGGAGCTGTTTTTT. The encoded protein is CATSRAQTGELFF.